The present T cell receptor beta chain was sequenced within a study of PD-L1 blockade in urothelial cancer. The study's findings and limits: Those with durable benefit had larger increases in tumor-associated blood clones at 3 weeks.

Generated by immunoSEQ multiplex PCR, the TCRdb table keeps only in-frame clones and is missing some. This sample has around 30,000 clones, with 75% to 90% found just once. A word on this clone: Its antigen is unknown.

Germline CDR1 and CDR2: MNHEY and SMNVEV (reference sequence). The length of the CDR3 is 13 residues. V trimming: 6 bases; J trimming: 3 bases; junction bases outside the gene matches: 2. The chain couples TRBV27 to TRBJ2-1; 7 bases are shared with TRBD1. The specimen comprised PBMCs, sampled around atezolizumab (anti-PD-L1) treatment. This clonotype originated in a man in his forties or fifties with urothelial cancer. Written as DNA, the CDR3 is TGTGCCAGCAGACCAGGGGGCTACAATGAGCAGTTCTTC. It specifies CASRPGGYNEQFF.